One sample yielded the 30 T cell receptor beta chains listed below, sequenced in a study of cytomegalovirus exposure and HLA in healthy donors. The PCR employed 60 Vbeta primers together with 13 Jbeta primers. The repertoire was sequenced with immunoSEQ multiplex PCR; TCRdb's copy has only in-frame clones and lacks some. The sample includes around 180,000 clones, over 75% of them seen just once. Sequencing input: PBMCs. These receptor sequences come from a girl under two years old in good health and CMV-seronegative.

This chain uses TRBV7-9 with TRBJ1-1; no reliable D call. The CDR3 is made up of 17 amino acids. Germline values: CDR1 SEHNR, CDR2 FQNEAQ (reference sequence). V lost 5 bases, J lost 7 bases, and 26 bases lay in between. The CDR3 bases are TGTGCCAGCAGCGTATCCCAGCCGACCGGAGAGGCCCTTGAAGCTTTCTTT. It specifies CASSVSQPTGEALEAFF.

The V gene is TRBV9, the J gene TRBJ2-1; D uncertain. Germline assignment: CDR1 SGDLS and CDR2 YYNGEE. Trimming took off 2 bases at V and 4 bases at J, with 10 bases between the two ends. The CDR3 contains 14 residues. This CDR3 is CASSVNSNYNEQFF. The CDR3 bases are TGTGCCAGCAGCGTGAACAGTAATTACAATGAGCAGTTCTTC.

This chain joins TRBV4-2 and TRBJ2-3, with 9 bases that match TRBD1. The CDR3 is 16 amino acids. Germline V gene lookup returns CDR1 LGHNA and CDR2 YNFKEQ. The V segment lost 2 bases and the J segment 3 bases; nucleotides outside the gene matches: 6. The CDR3 DNA reads TGTGCCAGCAGCCAAAAAAACAGGGGGCGGACAGATACGCAGTATTTT. Translating it yields CASSQKNRGRTDTQYF.

The chain carries TRBV29-1 and TRBJ2-7, with D uncertain. V lost 4 bases and J lost 2, with 9 bases in between. Looked up from germline, CDR1 is SQVTM and CDR2 is ANQGSEA. CDR3 length equals 12 residues. CDR3 DNA: TGCAGCGTTGCCCAGGCAGCCTACGAGCAGTACTTC. Its translation is CSVAQAAYEQYF.

The chain uses TRBV7-3 and TRBJ2-2; TRBD1 matches 7 bases. The V gene's germline CDR1 is SGHTA and CDR2 FQGTGA. J lost 2 bases, V lost 5 bases, and 2 bases had no gene match. The CDR3 loop spans 14 amino acids. The CDR3: CASSRQGNTGELFF. The DNA for the CDR3 is TGTGCCAGCAGCCGACAGGGAAACACCGGGGAGCTGTTTTTT. The whole variable domain, filled in from reference TRBV7-3 and TRBJ2-2, reads GAGVSQTPSNKVTEKGKYVELRCDPISGHTALYWYRQSLGQGPEFLIYFQGTGAADDSGLPNDRFFAVRPEGSVSTLKIQRTERGDSAVYLCASSRQGNTGELFFGEGSRLTVL.

V is TRBV4-3 and J is TRBJ2-1; D unresolved. V was clipped by 0 bases and J by 5 bases, with 17 bases between them. Germline-derived CDR1 and CDR2 are LGHNA and YSLEER. The CDR3 runs to 17 residues. This CDR3 reads CASSQEVVYSDHNEQFF. CDR3 bases: TGCGCCAGCAGCCAAGAAGTCGTATATAGTGATCACAATGAGCAGTTCTTC.

CDR3 nucleotides: TGTGCCAGCAGTGAACTGGGACAGGGGAGGTCCTACAATGAGCAGTTCTTC. It yields the protein CASSELGQGRSYNEQFF. The rearrangement links TRBV2 to TRBJ2-1, with 10 bases lining up with TRBD1. After removal of 2 bases from V and 1 base from J, the junction contained 5 bases not matched to a gene. Germline V gives CDR1 SNHLY, CDR2 FYNNEI. The CDR3 consists of 17 residues.

This clone was seen a single time. The chain employs TRBV19 and TRBJ2-1, with 9 bases identical to TRBD2. The CDR3 has 16 residues. Germline V gives CDR1 LNHDA, CDR2 SQIVND (reference sequence). V lost 2 bases and J lost 8; bases outside the gene matches: 10. The CDR3 is CASSIPWREGPHEQFF. DNA of the CDR3: TGTGCCAGTAGTATACCCTGGCGGGAGGGCCCCCATGAGCAGTTCTTC.

The rearrangement links TRBV13 to TRBJ2-1, with 8 nucleotides matching TRBD2. The CDR3 contains 14 residues. Trimming at V came to 5 bases and at J to 5 bases, leaving 5 bases not matched to a gene. Germline lookup yields CDR1 PRHDT and CDR2 FYEKMQ (reference sequence). For the CDR3, the DNA is TGTGCCAGCAGCCCCACGGGGGGGGACAATGAGCAGTTCTTC. It codes for CASSPTGGDNEQFF.

This clone was seen more than once but under ten times. CDR3 nucleotide sequence: TGTGCCAGCAGCGTAGCGGGGGGCCGGATGGAGACCCAGTACTTC. This gives the protein CASSVAGGRMETQYF. J is TRBJ2-5 and V is TRBV9; D perhaps matches TRBD2 (7 bases). Germline values: CDR1 SGDLS, CDR2 YYNGEE. The ends were cut back, 0 bases at V and 5 bases at J, with 14 bases in the middle. CDR3 length: 15 residues.

CDR3 sequence: CASRPTGTGPYEQYF. CDR3 in DNA: TGTGCCAGCCGCCCCACCGGGACAGGACCATACGAGCAGTACTTC. The gene calls are TRBV6-1 and TRBJ2-7, with 8 bases aligning to TRBD1. The CDR3 is 15 residues long. Germline values: CDR1 MNHNS, CDR2 SASEGT. After removal of 8 bases from V and 4 bases from J, the junction contained 13 bases not matched to a gene.

V gene TRBV6-4 combines with J gene TRBJ1-1; maybe TRBD1 (5 bases). The V end lost 6 bases, the J end lost 7 bases, and 12 bases lay between the germline ends. Per germline, CDR1 MRHNA and CDR2 SNTAGT. The CDR3 runs 12 residues. The DNA for the CDR3 is TGTGCCAGCAGGGCAGGGTCGGGTGAAGCTTTCTTT. Protein product: CASRAGSGEAFF.

The CDR3 DNA follows: TGTGCTAGTGGTTTGGTACAACGGGGACTAGCGGGGGTTTTGGACAATGAGCAGTTCTTC. The encoded protein is CASGLVQRGLAGVLDNEQFF. The genes are TRBV12-5 and TRBJ2-1; 14 bases fit TRBD2. Trimming at V came to 0 bases and at J to 5 bases, leaving 12 bases not matched to a gene. This CDR3 has 20 residues. The germline V gene encodes CDR1 LGHNT and CDR2 FRNRAP.

The DNA for the CDR3 is TGTGCCAGCTCCTTGGTTGGGGGGGGGCCTGCCGAGCAGTACTTC. It encodes CASSLVGGGPAEQYF. This chain joins TRBV18 and TRBJ2-7; possible D gene TRBD2, 7 bases. There are 15 residues in the CDR3. CDR1 and CDR2 from the germline V gene are KGHSH and LQKENI. V dropped 6 bases and J dropped 6 bases, with 21 bases sitting between them.

The chain recombines TRBV6-5 with TRBJ2-3; no reliable D call. V was clipped by 7 bases and J by 1 base, with 9 bases between them. Germline V gene sequence: CDR1 MNHEY, CDR2 SVGAGI. This CDR3 has 13 amino acids. CDR3 bases: TGTGCCAGCAACAACACACGCACAGATACGCAGTATTTT. The encoded protein is CASNNTRTDTQYF.

This chain uses TRBV5-1 with TRBJ1-4, with a tentative D call TRBD1 (5 bases). Trimming stripped 2 bases from V and 7 bases from J, with 6 bases between. Germline-derived CDR1 and CDR2 are SGHRS and YFSETQ. The CDR3 totals 12 residues. The CDR3 loop is CASSFQGEKLFF. DNA of the CDR3: TGCGCCAGCAGCTTCCAGGGTGAAAAACTGTTTTTT.

J is TRBJ1-1 and V is TRBV6-6; 7 bases align to TRBD1. CDR3 length: 14 residues. Germline loops: CDR1 MNHNY, CDR2 SVGAGI (reference sequence). The trim removed 5 bases at V and 4 bases at J, leaving 7 bases unmatched. CDR3 in DNA: TGTGCCAGCAGTCAGACAGGGCTGGGCACTGAAGCTTTCTTT. As protein: CASSQTGLGTEAFF.

The chain uses TRBV12-5 and TRBJ2-1, with D perhaps TRBD1 (5 bases). Between the trimmed V and J ends, which lost 3 bases and 7 bases, there was a span of 7 bases. CDR3 length equals 12 residues. The V gene's germline CDR1 is LGHNT and CDR2 FRNRAP. The DNA for the CDR3 is TGTGCTAGTGGTTTTTCAGGGAATGAGCAGTTCTTC. It encodes CASGFSGNEQFF.

The rearrangement uses TRBV5-1 and TRBJ2-5; TRBD1 matches 9 bases. Germline trimming cut 2 bases from V and 2 bases from J; bases unmatched to any gene: 7. There are 16 residues in the CDR3. Germline assignment: CDR1 SGHRS and CDR2 YFSETQ. The CDR3 sequence: CASSLRDRVGQETQYF. The CDR3 region has the DNA TGCGCCAGCAGCTTACGGGACAGGGTCGGTCAAGAGACCCAGTACTTC.

The chain recombines TRBV15 with TRBJ2-4; 7 bases line up with TRBD1. With V trimmed by 2 bases and J by 3 bases, 10 bases remained unmatched. The CDR3 is 17 residues long. Germline V gives CDR1 LNHNV, CDR2 YYDKDF (reference sequence). This CDR3 reads CATSRPRGGMDKNIQYF. CDR3 nucleotide sequence: TGTGCCACCAGCAGACCCAGAGGGGGCATGGACAAAAACATTCAGTACTTC.

This clone was seen a handful of times. The gene calls are TRBV7-8 and TRBJ2-7; the D gene is possibly TRBD1 (7 bases). Trimming cost V 5 bases and J 3 bases, with 17 bases left between them. The V gene's germline CDR1 is SGHVS and CDR2 FQNEAQ. The CDR3 is made up of 15 amino acids. Here the CDR3 reads CASSPLEGARYEQYF. CDR3 coding DNA: TGTGCCAGCAGCCCCCTGGAGGGGGCGCGCTACGAGCAGTACTTC.

The chain joins TRBV29-1 to TRBJ2-5; TRBD1 might be the D (6 bases). CDR3 length equals 13 residues. V lost 2 bases and J lost 1, with 8 bases in between. CDR1 is SQVTM and CDR2 is ANQGSEA in the germline V gene. The CDR3 reads CSVEQGFQETQYF. The CDR3 nucleotides read TGCAGCGTTGAACAGGGGTTCCAAGAGACCCAGTACTTC.

This chain connects TRBV19 to TRBJ2-7; D not resolved. Germline-derived CDR1 and CDR2 are LNHDA and SQIVND (reference sequence). The CDR3 runs to 13 residues. Deletions cut 3 bases from V and 2 bases from J, with 8 bases between. CDR3 DNA: TGTGCCAGTAGTATCGACCAGGCCTACGAGCAGTACTTC. Residues: CASSIDQAYEQYF. Drawing the rest from reference TRBV19 and TRBJ2-7, the complete variable domain is DGGITQSPKYLFRKEGQNVTLSCEQNLNHDAMYWYRQDPGQGLRLIYYSQIVNDFQKGDIAEGYSVSREKKESFPLTVTSAQKNPTAFYLCASSIDQAYEQYFGPGTRLTVT.

In this sample, this clone turned up a few times. The J gene is TRBJ2-7, the V gene TRBV13; D possibly corresponds to TRBD2 (6 bases). The CDR3 spans 14 residues. Per germline, CDR1 PRHDT and CDR2 FYEKMQ (reference sequence). V shed 3 bases and J shed 2 bases, with 11 bases lying between them. CDR3 residues: CASSFGGSPYEQYF. The DNA of the CDR3 is TGTGCCAGCAGCTTTGGGGGGAGCCCCTACGAGCAGTACTTC.

This clone was detected only once. The V gene is TRBV27, the J gene TRBJ2-5; 7 nucleotides match TRBD2. The J call is in doubt because the DNA end fits TRBJ2-7 better. The germline V gene has CDR1 MNHEY and CDR2 SMNVEV (reference sequence). CDR3 size: 17 residues. CDR3 loop: CASSTLSSGRTSYEQYF. DNA for the CDR3: TGTGCCAGCAGTACCCTTTCGTCCGGGAGGACCTCCTACGAGCAGTACTTC.

This clone was recorded a few times. This chain links TRBV4-1 with TRBJ2-3; TRBD2 agrees at 8 bases. The CDR3 has 16 amino acids. Germline V gene sequence: CDR1 MGHRA, CDR2 YSYEKL. V dropped 0 bases and J dropped 3; count of bases not matched to a gene: 5. The CDR3 protein is CASSQETSGYTDTQYF. Written as DNA, the CDR3 is TGCGCCAGCAGCCAAGAAACTAGCGGTTATACAGATACGCAGTATTTT.

This clone was observed a single time. The chain recombines TRBV18 with TRBJ1-2; D gene ambiguous. The CDR3 length is 13 residues. CDR1 and CDR2 from the germline V gene are KGHSH and LQKENI. The ends were cut back, 0 bases at V and 4 bases at J, with 6 bases in the middle. CDR3 DNA: TGTGCCAGCTCACCACCTGAGTTCTATGGCTACACCTTC. Translated, it gives CASSPPEFYGYTF.

The chain carries TRBV5-1 and TRBJ2-1, with unresolved D. The CDR3 totals 16 residues. V lost 0 bases and J 3 bases, leaving 13 bases between the germline ends. In germline, CDR1 is SGHRS, CDR2 YFSETQ. The CDR3 here is CASSLESGSRYNEQFF. CDR3 bases: TGCGCCAGCAGCTTGGAGTCCGGGTCACGCTACAATGAGCAGTTCTTC.

This chain links TRBV30 with TRBJ2-5, with 11 nucleotides matching TRBD2. Germline CDR1 reads GTSNPN; CDR2 reads SVGIG (reference sequence). V was clipped by 5 bases and J by 4 bases; unmatched bases: 6. The CDR3 has 14 amino acids. The CDR3 here is CAWEGLAEGETQYF. The CDR3 DNA reads as TGTGCCTGGGAGGGACTAGCGGAAGGAGAGACCCAGTACTTC.

The chain carries TRBV29-1 and TRBJ2-1, with 7 bases that match TRBD2. Germline V gene lookup returns CDR1 SQVTM and CDR2 ANQGSEA. This CDR3 spans 18 amino acids. V lost 0 bases to trimming and J lost 3 bases; unmatched junction nucleotides: 14. DNA of the CDR3: TGCAGCGTTGAAGACAGCGGGGCGAGCAGATGGAGCTACAATGAGCAGTTCTTC. Amino acid sequence: CSVEDSGASRWSYNEQFF.